The present TCR beta chain was sequenced within a study of blood T cell repertoires in COVID-19. Study background: In each case, the material was cDNA or gDNA derived from T cells, B-cell-depleted T cells, or PBMCs.

The ends lost 6 bases at V and 8 bases at J; junction bases unmatched: 6. This CDR3 has 13 amino acids. Germline CDR1 is MNHEY and CDR2 is SVGAGI. Profiled with immunoSEQ multiplex PCR; TCRdb holds only in-frame clones, not every one. The data hold some 260,000 clones, with roughly 84% observed a single time. This TCR was sampled from a woman between 18 and 29 years old with acute or convalescent COVID-19. The sequencing sample was made of peripheral blood. The chain couples TRBV6-5 to TRBJ1-2; 10 bases fit TRBD1. CDR3 sequence: CASSQTGGGGYTF. In DNA, the CDR3 is TGTGCCAGCAGCCAGACAGGGGGCGGCGGCTACACCTTC.